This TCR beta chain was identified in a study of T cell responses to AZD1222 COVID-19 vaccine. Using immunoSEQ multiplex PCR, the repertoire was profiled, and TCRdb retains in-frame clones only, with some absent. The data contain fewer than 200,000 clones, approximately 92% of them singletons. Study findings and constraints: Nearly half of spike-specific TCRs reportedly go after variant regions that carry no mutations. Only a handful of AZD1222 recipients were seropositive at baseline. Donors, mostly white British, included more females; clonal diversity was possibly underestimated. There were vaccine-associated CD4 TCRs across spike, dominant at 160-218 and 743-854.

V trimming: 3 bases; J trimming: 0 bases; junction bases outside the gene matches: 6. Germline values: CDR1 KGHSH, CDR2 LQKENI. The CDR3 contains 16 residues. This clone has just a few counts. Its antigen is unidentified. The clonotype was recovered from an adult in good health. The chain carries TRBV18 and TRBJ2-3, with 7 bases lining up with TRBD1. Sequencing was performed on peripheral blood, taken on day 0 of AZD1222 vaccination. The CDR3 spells CASSPLGTDSTDTQYF. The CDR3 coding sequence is TGTGCCAGCTCACCGCTCGGGACAGACAGCACAGATACGCAGTATTTT. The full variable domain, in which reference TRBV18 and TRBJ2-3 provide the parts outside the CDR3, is NAGVMQNPRHLVRRRGQEARLRCSPMKGHSHVYWYRQLPEEGLKFMVYLQKENIIDESGMPKERFSAEFPKEGPSILRIQQVVRGDSAAYFCASSPLGTDSTDTQYFGPGTRLTVL.